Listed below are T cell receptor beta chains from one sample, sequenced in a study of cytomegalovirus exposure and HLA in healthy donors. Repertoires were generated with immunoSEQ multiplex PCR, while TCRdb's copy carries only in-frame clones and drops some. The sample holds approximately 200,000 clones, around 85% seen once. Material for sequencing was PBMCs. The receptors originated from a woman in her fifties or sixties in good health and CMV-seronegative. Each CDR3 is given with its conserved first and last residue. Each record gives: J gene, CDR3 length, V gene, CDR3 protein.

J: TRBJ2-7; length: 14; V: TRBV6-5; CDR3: CASSPGTETYEQYF
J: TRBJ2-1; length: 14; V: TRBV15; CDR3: CATSRVDYLNEQFF
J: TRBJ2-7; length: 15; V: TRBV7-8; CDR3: CASSFNSMLAYEQYF
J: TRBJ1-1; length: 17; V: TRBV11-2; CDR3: CASSLDNIVPGNTEAFF
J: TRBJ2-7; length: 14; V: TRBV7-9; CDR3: CASSPSGTGGEQYF
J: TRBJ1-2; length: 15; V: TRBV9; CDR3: CASSAQGGINYGYTF
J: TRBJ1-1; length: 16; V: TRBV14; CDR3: CASSQGPGFRNTEAFF
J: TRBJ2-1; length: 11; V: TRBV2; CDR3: CASSFDNEQFF
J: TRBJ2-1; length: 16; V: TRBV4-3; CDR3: CASSQETGFGLAEQFF
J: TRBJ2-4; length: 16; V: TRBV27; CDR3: CASSLHFDRVESIQYF
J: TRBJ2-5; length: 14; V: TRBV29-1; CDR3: CSVRPGVAKETQYF
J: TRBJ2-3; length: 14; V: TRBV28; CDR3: CASNVAGGTDTQYF
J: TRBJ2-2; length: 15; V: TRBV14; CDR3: CASSQDRSNTGELFF
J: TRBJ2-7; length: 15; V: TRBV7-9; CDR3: CASSFPGQSSYEQYF
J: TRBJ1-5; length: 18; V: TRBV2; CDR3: CASRTRGQGIGSNQPQHF
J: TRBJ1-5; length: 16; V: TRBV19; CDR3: CASSMGRGTGTQPQHF
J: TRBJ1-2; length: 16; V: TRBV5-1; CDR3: CASSPDRDLPMCGYTF
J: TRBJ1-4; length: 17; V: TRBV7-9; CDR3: CASSFRNRGQTNEKLFF
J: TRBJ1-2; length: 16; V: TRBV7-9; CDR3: CASSFYLGGAGYGYTF
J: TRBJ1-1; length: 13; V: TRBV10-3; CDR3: CAISTGYETEAFF
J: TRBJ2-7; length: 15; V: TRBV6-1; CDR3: CASRRVGTGSNEQYF
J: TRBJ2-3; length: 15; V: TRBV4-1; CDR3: CASSQPEVGASIQYF
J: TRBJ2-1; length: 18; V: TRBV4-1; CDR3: CASSQEPHAGGNYNEQFF